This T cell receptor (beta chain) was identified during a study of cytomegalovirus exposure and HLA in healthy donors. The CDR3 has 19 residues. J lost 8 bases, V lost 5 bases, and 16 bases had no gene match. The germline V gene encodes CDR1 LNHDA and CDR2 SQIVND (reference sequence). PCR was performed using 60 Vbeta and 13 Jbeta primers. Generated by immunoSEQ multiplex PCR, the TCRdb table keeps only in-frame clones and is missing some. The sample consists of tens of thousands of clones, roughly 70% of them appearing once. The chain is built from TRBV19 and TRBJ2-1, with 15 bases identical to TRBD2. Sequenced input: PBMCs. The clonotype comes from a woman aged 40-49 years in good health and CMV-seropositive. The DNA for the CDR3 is TGTGCCAGTAGTGTACCGGGTCCCGGACTAGCGGGGGGGCCCGATGAGCAGTTCTTC. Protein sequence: CASSVPGPGLAGGPDEQFF.